The rows below give T cell receptor beta chains drawn from one sample of a study of blood T cell repertoires in COVID-19. Generated by immunoSEQ multiplex PCR, the TCRdb table keeps only in-frame clones and is missing some. The repertoire includes about 220,000 clones, 80% to 90% of them detected once, and over 3% sits in the top ten. The specimen was PBMCs or T cells enriched from blood (not recorded which). Receptors originate from a woman aged 40 to 50 with acute COVID-19. Each CDR3 is given without its conserved first and last residue. Fields, in order: V gene, J gene, CDR3 protein.

TRBV10-3	TRBJ1-4	AISEVRGEKLF
TRBV7-3	TRBJ2-2	ASRLEHTGELF
TRBV20-1	TRBJ2-5	RTTNQETQY
TRBV14	TRBJ1-3	ASSHRTGAGNTIY
TRBV2	TRBJ1-1	ASSVNRGSSEAF
TRBV12-3/TRBV12-4	TRBJ1-6	ASSIQGNSPLH
TRBV19	TRBJ1-5	ATRDRTSNRGQPQH
TRBV9	TRBJ1-3	ASTDREDTIY
TRBV5-1	TRBJ1-5	ASSLAGIDSNQPQH
TRBV7-6	TRBJ1-3	ASSLDTGNTIY
TRBV9	TRBJ1-3	ASTRGGSSGNTIY
TRBV5-5	TRBJ1-1	ASSLAGQNTEAF
TRBV7-9	TRBJ2-3	ASSLDGVGTDTQY
TRBV6-2/TRBV6-3	TRBJ2-3	ASSSEAGGWADTQY
TRBV28	TRBJ2-7	ASSFSLRGLNYEQY
TRBV29-1	TRBJ2-7	SVTGGGTGEQY
TRBV19	TRBJ1-3	ASSGLNRVRTGNTIY
TRBV2	TRBJ2-7	ASSGGWEQY
TRBV6-1	TRBJ1-5	ASSEGTGGVLSGSKPQH
TRBV10-3	TRBJ1-2	AISEWKGQRFYGYT
TRBV5-1	TRBJ1-6	ASNTAGAGSPLH
TRBV7-8	TRBJ1-3	ASSLVGVPGNTIY
TRBV29-1	TRBJ2-1	SVGTRLSFGEQF
TRBV20-1	TRBJ2-1	SASEGQNNEQF
TRBV7-2	TRBJ2-5	ASSSVNREQETQY
TRBV5-6	TRBJ1-1	ASSFRTGETEAF
TRBV6-5	TRBJ2-5	ASSLGTGGETQY
TRBV12-5	TRBJ1-1	ASGLQGGYTEAF
TRBV19	TRBJ1-6	ASSIDVRTGLGSPLH
TRBV29-1	TRBJ1-1	SGDRNTEAF
TRBV7-8	TRBJ1-2	ASSLFHQSSLGGYT
TRBV9	TRBJ1-1	ASSVDSGRGNTEAF
TRBV2	TRBJ2-3	ASSVKDTQY
TRBV6-2/TRBV6-3	TRBJ2-3	ASSYSPGLELTDTQY
TRBV28	TRBJ1-2	ASSLQGAPNGYT
TRBV12-5	TRBJ2-1	ASGLGTGVDEQF
TRBV4-3	TRBJ1-4	ASSQDLGASNEKLF
TRBV9	TRBJ2-1	ASSPPGVEQF
TRBV5-6	TRBJ1-3	ASSSDFAGNTIY
TRBV9	TRBJ1-3	ASSVQGSGNTIY
TRBV2	TRBJ2-2	ASSGGTGDVRTGELF
TRBV2	TRBJ2-3	ASSGQGSSTDTQY
TRBV5-1	TRBJ1-1	ASSSAGQGYTEAF
TRBV14	TRBJ2-7	ASSQVGDEQY
TRBV7-6	TRBJ1-2	ASSLLGQGSHGYT
TRBV18	TRBJ1-3	ASSPVNQGWDGNTIY
TRBV11-2	TRBJ2-1	ASSQRSVPGGRYEQF
TRBV7-8	TRBJ1-1	ASSLYANWNTEAF
TRBV18	TRBJ1-2	ASSPPGRDGYT
TRBV5-1	TRBJ1-2	ASSLVGTEYGYT